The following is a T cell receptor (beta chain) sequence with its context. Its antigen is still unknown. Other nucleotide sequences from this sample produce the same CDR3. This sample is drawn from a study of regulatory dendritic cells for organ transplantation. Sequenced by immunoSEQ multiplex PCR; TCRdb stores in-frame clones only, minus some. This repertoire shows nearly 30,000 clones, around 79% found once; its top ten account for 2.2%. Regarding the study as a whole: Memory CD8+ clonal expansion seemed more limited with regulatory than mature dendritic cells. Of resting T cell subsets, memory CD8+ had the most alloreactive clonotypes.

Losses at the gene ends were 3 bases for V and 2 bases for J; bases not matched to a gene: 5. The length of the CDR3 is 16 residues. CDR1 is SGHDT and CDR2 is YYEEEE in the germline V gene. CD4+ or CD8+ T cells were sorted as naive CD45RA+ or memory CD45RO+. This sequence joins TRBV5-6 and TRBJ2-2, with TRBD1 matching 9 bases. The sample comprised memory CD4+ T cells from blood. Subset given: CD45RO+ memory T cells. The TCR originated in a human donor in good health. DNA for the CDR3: TGTGCCAGCAGCTCCTTGGGACAGGGTAACACCGGGGAGCTGTTTTTT. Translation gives CASSSLGQGNTGELFF.